This TCR beta chain was identified during a study of circulating and synovial CD4+ cells in juvenile arthritis. Whole-study results and caveats: Compared with bulk blood, circulating pathogenic-like lymphocytes shared substantially more CDR3 sequences with synovial T cells. T cell genome counts differed by at least an order of magnitude between CPL and CD4 samples. The pathogenic-like versus bulk T cell difference escaped Vbeta family analysis. Some such blood samples were as oligoclonal as synovium.

This table comes from immunoSEQ multiplex PCR, and its TCRdb copy is limited to in-frame clones, with some not included. Altogether 39,000 or so clones are present, roughly 94% being singletons, with the ten largest covering 0.55% to 0.85%. Concerning this clone: The antigen is not known.

The CDR3 is made up of 17 amino acids. Germline V gives CDR1 SGHTA, CDR2 FQGNSA. After removal of 3 bases from V and 4 bases from J, the junction contained 10 bases not matched to a gene. The material sequenced was CD4+ T cells from blood. This chain uses TRBV7-2 with TRBJ2-3, with 10 bases that match TRBD1. This clonotype originated in a human donor with juvenile idiopathic arthritis. The CDR3 bases are TGTGCCAGCAGCTTTACGACAGGGGGCCAGCACGCAGATACGCAGTATTTT. Its protein is CASSFTTGGQHADTQYF.